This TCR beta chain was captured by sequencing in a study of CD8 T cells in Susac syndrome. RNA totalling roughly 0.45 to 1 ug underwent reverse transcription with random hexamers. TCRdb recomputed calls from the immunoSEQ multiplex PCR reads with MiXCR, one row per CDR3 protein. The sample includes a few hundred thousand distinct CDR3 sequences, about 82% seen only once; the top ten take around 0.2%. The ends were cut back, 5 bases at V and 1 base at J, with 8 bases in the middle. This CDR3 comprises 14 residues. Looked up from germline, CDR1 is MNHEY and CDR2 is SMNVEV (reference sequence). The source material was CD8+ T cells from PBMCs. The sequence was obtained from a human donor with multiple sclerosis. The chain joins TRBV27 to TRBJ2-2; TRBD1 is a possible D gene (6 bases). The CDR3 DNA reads TGTGCCAGCAGTGTGGGACAGAACACCGGGGAGCTGTTTTTT. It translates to CASSVGQNTGELFF.